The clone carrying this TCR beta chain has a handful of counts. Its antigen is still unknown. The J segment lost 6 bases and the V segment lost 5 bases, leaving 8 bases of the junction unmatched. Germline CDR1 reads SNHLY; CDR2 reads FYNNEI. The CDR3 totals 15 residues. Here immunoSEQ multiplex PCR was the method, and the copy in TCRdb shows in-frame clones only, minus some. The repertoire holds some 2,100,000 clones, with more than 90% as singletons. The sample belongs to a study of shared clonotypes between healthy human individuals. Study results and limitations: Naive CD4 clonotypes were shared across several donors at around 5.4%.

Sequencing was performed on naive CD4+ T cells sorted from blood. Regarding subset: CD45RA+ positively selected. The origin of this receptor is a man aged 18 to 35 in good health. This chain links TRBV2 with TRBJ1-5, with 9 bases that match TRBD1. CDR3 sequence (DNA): TGTGCCAGCAGTATGGACAGGGGTGGGGGTCAGCCCCAGCATTTT. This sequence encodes CASSMDRGGGQPQHF.